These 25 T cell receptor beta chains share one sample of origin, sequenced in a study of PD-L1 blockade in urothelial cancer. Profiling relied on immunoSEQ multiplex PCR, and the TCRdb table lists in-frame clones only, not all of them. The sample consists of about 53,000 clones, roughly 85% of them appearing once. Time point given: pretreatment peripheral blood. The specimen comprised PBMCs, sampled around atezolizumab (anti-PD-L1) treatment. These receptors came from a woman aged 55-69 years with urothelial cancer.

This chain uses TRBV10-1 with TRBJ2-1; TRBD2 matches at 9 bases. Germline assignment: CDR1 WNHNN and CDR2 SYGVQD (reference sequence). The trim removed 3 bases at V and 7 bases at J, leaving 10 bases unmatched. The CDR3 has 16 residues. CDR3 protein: CASSDLRSGRRNEQFF. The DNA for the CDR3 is TGCGCCAGCAGTGATTTAAGGAGCGGGAGGAGAAATGAGCAGTTCTTC.

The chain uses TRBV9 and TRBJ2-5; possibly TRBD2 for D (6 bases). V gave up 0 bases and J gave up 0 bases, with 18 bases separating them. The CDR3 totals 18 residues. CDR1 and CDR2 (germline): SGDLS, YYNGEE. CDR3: CASSVEGGNNPYQETQYF. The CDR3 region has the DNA TGTGCCAGCAGCGTAGAAGGCGGGAACAACCCGTACCAAGAGACCCAGTACTTC.

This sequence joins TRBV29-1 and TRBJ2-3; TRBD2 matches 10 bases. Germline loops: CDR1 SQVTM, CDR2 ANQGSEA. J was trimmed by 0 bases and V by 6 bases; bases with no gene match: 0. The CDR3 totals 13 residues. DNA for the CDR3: TGCAGCGTGACTAGCGGGAGCACAGATACGCAGTATTTT. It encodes CSVTSGSTDTQYF.

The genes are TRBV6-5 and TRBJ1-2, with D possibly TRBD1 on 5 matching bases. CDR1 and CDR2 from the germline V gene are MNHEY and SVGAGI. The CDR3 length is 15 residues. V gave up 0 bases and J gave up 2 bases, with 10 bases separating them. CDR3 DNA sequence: TGTGCCAGCAGTTACTCGGGGCTGTCAAACTATGGCTACACCTTC. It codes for CASSYSGLSNYGYTF.

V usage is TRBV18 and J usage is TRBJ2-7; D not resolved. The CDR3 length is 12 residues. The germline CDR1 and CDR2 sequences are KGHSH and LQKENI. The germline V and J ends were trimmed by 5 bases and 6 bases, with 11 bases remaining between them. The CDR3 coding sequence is TGTGCCAGCTCAGCGGAACGAGGCGAGCAGTACTTC. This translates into CASSAERGEQYF.

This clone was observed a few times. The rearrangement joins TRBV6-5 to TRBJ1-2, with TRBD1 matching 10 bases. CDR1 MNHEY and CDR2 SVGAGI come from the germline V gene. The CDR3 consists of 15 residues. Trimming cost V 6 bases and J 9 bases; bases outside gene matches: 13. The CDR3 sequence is CASRARQGATRRYTF. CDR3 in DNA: TGTGCCAGCAGGGCGAGACAGGGGGCGACTAGGCGCTACACCTTC.

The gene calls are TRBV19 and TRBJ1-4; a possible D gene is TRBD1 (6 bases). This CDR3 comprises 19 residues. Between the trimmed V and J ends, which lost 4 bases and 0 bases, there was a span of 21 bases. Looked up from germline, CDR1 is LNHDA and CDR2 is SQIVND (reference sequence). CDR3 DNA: TGTGCCAGTAGTACTACAGGGCGCCTCACCCTAACAACTAATGAAAAACTGTTTTTT. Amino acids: CASSTTGRLTLTTNEKLFF.

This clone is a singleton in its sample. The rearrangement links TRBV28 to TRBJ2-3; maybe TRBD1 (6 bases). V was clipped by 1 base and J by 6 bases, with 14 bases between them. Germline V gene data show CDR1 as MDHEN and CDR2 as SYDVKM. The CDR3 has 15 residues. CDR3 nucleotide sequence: TGTGCCAGCAGTTTATATCCCCGGACAGTCGATACGCAGTATTTT. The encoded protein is CASSLYPRTVDTQYF.

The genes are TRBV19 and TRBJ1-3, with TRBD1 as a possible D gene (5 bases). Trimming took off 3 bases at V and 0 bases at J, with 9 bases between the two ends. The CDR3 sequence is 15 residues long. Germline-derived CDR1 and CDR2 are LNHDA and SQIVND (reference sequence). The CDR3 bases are TGTGCCAGTAGTATTGGGGGACTCTCTGGAAACACCATATATTTT. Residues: CASSIGGLSGNTIYF.

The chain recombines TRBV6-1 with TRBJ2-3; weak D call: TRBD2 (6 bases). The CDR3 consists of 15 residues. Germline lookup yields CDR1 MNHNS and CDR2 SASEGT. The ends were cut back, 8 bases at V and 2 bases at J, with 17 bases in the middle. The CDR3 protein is CASAGTSSLTDTQYF. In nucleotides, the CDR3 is TGTGCCAGCGCCGGAACTAGCTCTCTCACAGATACGCAGTATTTT.

CDR3 residues: CASRGLAGSYEQYF. The CDR3 DNA follows: TGTGCCAGCAGGGGACTAGCGGGCTCCTACGAGCAGTACTTC. The rearrangement uses TRBV6-5 and TRBJ2-7, with 12 bases fitting TRBD2. The CDR3 sequence is 14 residues long. With V trimmed by 6 bases and J by 0 bases, 0 bases remained unmatched. The germline gives CDR1 MNHEY, CDR2 SVGAGI.

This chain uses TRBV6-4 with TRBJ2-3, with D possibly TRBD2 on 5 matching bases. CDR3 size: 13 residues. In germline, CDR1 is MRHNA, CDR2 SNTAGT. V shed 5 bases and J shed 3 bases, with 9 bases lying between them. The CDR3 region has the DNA TGTGCCAGCAGTCCGGGGTTGACAGATACGCAGTATTTT. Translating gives CASSPGLTDTQYF.

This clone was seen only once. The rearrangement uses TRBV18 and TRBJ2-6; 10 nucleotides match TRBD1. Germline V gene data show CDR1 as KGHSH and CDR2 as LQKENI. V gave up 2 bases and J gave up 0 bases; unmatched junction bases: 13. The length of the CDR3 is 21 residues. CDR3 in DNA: TGTGCCAGCTCACCAAGGGCCCCGGGACAGGGGCCGTTCTCTGGGGCCAACGTCCTGACTTTC. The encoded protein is CASSPRAPGQGPFSGANVLTF.

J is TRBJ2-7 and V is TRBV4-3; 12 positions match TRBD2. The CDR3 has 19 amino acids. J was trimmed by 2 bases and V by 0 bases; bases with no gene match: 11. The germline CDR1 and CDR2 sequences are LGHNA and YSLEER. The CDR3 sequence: CASSQDSASGGESTYEQYF. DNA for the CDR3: TGCGCCAGCAGCCAAGATTCGGCTAGCGGGGGGGAATCAACCTACGAGCAGTACTTC.

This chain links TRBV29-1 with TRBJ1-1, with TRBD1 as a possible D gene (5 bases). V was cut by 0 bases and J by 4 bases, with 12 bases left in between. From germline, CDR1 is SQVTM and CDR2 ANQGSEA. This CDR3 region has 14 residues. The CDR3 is CSVEEVQGSTEAFF. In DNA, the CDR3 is TGCAGCGTTGAAGAAGTGCAGGGAAGCACTGAAGCTTTCTTT.

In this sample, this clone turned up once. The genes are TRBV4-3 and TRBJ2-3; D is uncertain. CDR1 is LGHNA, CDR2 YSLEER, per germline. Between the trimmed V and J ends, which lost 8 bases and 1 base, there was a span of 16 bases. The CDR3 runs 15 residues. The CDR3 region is CASSLNSRGTDTQYF. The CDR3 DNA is TGCGCCAGCTCCCTTAATAGCAGAGGCACAGATACGCAGTATTTT.

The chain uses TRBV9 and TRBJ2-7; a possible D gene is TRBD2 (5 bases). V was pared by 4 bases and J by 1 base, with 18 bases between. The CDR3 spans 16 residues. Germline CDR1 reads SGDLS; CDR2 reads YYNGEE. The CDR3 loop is CASSPEPGKGSYEQYF. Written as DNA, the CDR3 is TGTGCCAGCAGCCCAGAGCCGGGAAAGGGATCCTACGAGCAGTACTTC.

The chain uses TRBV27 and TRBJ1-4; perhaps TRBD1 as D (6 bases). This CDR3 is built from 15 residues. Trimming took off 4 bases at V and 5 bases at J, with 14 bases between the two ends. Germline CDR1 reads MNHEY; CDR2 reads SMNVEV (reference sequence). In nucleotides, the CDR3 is TGTGCCAGCAGTTCCATCGGGACATCGAATGAAAAACTGTTTTTT. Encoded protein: CASSSIGTSNEKLFF.

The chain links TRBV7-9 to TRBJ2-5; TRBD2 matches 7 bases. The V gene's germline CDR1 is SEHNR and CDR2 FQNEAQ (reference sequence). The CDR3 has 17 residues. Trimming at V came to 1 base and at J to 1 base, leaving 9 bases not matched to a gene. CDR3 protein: CASSLGLASGPQETQYF. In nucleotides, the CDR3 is TGTGCCAGCAGCTTAGGGTTGGCTAGCGGACCCCAAGAGACCCAGTACTTC.

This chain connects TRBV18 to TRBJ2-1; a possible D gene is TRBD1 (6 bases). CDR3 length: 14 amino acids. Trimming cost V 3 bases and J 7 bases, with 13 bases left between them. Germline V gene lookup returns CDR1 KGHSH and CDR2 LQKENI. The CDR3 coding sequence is TGTGCCAGCTCACCCCCTGACAGGAGAAATGAGCAGTTCTTC. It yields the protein CASSPPDRRNEQFF.

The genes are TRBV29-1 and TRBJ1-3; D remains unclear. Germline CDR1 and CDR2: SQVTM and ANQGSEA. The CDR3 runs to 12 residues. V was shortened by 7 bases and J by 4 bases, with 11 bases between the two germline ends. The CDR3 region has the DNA TGCAGCGCGAAGAAGAGCGGAAACACCATATATTTT. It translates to CSAKKSGNTIYF.

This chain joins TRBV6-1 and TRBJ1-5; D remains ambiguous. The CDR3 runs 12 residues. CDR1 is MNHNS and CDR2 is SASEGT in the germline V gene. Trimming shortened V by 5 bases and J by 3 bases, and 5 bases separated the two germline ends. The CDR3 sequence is CASSPLNQPQHF. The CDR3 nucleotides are TGTGCCAGCAGTCCCCTCAATCAGCCCCAGCATTTT.

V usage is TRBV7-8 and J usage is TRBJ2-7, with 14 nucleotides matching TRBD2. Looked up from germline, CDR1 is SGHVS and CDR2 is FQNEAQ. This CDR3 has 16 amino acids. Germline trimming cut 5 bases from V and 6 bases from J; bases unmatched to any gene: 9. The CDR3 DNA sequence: TGTGCCAGCAGCCTCGCGACTAGCGGGAGGGCCTTCGAGCAGTACTTC. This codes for CASSLATSGRAFEQYF.

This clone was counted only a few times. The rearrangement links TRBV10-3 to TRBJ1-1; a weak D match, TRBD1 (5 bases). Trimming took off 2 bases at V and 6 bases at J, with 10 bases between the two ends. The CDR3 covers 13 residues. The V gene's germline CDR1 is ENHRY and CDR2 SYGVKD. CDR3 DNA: TGTGCCATCAGTGAGGGCAGGGCCCCTGAAGCTTTCTTT. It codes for CAISEGRAPEAFF.

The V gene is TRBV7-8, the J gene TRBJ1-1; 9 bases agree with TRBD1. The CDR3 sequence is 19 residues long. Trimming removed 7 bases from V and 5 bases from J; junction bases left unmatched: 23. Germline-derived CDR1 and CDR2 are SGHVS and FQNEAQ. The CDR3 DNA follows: TGTGCCAGCACCTACCCAACCAGGGACAGGGATTGGGGGGTTACTGAAGCTTTCTTT. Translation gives CASTYPTRDRDWGVTEAFF.